This T cell receptor (beta chain) came from a study of T cells in Graves' hyperthyroidism and ophthalmopathy. Template material for amplifying TCR beta CDR3 regions consisted of RNA transcripts. Carried out on the TCR CDR3, a first-round RT-PCR used the HTBI primer set. One entry per CDR3 protein, called by TCRdb with MiXCR from the multiplex PCR reads. The profile shows some 700,000 distinct CDR3 sequences, roughly 17% of them singletons. With 2 bases removed from V and 7 bases from J, the gap between germline ends came to 12 bases. From germline, CDR1 is MDHEN and CDR2 SYDVKM. The CDR3 consists of 14 residues.

The source is a man aged 50 or older with Graves' hyperthyroidism. The chain is built from TRBV28 and TRBJ1-5; D ambiguous. The sample taken for sequencing was blood. The CDR3, as DNA: TGTGCCAGCAGTTTAATACGGGGTGGACAGCCCCAGCATTTT. It encodes CASSLIRGGQPQHF.